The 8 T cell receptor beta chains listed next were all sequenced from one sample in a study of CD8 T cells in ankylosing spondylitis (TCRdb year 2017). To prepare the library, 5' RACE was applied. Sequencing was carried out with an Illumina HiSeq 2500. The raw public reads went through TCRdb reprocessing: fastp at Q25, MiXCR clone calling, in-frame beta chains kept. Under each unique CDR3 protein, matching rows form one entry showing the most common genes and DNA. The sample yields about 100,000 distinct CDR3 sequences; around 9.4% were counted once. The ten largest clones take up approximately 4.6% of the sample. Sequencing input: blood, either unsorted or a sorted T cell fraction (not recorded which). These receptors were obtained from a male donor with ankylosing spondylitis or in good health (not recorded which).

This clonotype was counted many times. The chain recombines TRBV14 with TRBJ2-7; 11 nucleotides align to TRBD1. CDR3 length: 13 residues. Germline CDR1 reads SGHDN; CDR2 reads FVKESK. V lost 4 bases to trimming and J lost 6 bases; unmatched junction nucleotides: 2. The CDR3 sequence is CASSPGTGGEQYF. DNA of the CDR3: TGTGCCAGCAGCCCCGGGACAGGGGGCGAGCAGTACTTC.

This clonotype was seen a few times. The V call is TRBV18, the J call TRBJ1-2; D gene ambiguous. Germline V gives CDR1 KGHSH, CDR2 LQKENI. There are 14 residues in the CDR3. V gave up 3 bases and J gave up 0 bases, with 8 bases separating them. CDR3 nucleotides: TGTGCCAGCTCACCTATAGAAACTAACTATGGCTACACCTTC. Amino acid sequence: CASSPIETNYGYTF.

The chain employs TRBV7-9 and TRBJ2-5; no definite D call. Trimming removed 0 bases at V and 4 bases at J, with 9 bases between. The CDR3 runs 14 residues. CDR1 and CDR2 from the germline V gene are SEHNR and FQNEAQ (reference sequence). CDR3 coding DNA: TGTGCCAGCAGCTTAGCCACTACTGCAGAGACCCAGTACTTC. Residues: CASSLATTAETQYF.

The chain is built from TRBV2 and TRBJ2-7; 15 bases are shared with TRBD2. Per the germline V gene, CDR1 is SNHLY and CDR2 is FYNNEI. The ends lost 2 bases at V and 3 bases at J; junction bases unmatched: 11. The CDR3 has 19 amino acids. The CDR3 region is CASSEKAGLAGGWSYEQYF. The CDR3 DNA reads TGTGCCAGCAGTGAAAAGGCGGGACTAGCGGGGGGTTGGAGCTACGAGCAGTACTTC.

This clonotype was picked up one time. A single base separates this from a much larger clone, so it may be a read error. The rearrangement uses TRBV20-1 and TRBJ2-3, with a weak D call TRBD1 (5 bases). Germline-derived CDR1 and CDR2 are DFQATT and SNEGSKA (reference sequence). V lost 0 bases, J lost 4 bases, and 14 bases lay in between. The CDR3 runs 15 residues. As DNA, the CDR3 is TGCAGTGCTAGAGATCGGGCAGGGTGGGCAGATACGCAGTATTTT. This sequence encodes CSARDRAGWADTQYF.

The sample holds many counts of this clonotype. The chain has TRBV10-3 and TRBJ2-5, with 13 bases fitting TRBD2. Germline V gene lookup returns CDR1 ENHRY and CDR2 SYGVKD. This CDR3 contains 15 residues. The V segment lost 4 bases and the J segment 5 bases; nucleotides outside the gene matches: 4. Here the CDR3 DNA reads TGTGCCATCAGTGCACTAGCGGGGGGGCTGGAGACCCAGTACTTC. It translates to CAISALAGGLETQYF.

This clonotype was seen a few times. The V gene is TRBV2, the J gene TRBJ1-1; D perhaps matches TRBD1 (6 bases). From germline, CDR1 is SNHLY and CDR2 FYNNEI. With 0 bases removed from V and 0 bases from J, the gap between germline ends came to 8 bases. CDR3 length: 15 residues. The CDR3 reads CASSEARGLNTEAFF. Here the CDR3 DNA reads TGTGCCAGCAGTGAAGCCAGGGGACTGAACACTGAAGCTTTCTTT.

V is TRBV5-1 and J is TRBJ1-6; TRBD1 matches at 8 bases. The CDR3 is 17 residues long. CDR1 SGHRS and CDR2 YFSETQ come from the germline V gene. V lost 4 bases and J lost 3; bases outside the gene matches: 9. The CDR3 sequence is CASSMSTGGNYNSPLHF. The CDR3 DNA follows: TGCGCCAGCAGCATGTCTACAGGGGGAAACTATAATTCACCCCTCCACTTT.